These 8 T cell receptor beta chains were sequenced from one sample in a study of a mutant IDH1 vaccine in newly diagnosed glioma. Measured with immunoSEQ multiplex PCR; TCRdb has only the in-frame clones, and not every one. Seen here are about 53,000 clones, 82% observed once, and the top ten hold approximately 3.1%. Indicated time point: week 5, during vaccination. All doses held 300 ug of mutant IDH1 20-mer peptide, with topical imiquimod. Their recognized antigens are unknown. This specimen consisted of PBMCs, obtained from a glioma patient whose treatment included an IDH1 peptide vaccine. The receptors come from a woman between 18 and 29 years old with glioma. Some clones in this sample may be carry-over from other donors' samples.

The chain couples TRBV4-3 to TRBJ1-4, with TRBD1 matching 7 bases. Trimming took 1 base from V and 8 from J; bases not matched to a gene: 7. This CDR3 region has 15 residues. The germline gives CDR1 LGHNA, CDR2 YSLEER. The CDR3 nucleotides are TGCGCCAGCAGCCAAGGGACAGGAGGGGGCGAAAAACTGTTTTTT. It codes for CASSQGTGGGEKLFF.

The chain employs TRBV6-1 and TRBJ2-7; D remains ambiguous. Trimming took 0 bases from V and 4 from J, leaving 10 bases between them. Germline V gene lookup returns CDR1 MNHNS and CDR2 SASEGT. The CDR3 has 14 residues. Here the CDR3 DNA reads TGTGCCAGCAGTGAAGCAGGTAGAAATTACGAGCAGTACTTC. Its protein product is CASSEAGRNYEQYF.

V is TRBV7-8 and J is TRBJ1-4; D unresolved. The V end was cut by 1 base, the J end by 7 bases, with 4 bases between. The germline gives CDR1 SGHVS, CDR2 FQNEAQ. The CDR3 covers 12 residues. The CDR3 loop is CASSLVVEKLFF. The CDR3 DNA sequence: TGTGCCAGCAGCTTAGTCGTTGAAAAACTGTTTTTT.

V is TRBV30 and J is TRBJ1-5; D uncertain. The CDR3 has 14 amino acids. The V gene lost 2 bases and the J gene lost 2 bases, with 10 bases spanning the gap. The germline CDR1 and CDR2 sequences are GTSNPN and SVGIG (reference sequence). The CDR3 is CAWSRVNGNQPQHF. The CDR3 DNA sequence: TGTGCCTGGAGTAGGGTGAATGGCAATCAGCCCCAGCATTTT.

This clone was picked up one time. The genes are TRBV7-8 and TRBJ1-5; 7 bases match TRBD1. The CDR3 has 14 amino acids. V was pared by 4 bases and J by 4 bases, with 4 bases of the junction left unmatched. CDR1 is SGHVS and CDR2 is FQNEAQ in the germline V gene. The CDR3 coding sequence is TGTGCCAGCAGCTCACTACAGGGGAATCAGCCCCAGCATTTT. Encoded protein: CASSSLQGNQPQHF.

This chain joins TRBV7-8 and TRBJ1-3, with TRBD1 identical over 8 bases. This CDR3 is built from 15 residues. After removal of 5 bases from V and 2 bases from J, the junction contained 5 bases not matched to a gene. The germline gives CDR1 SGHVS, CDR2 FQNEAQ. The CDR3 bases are TGTGCCAGCAGCCAACGGACAGGGCCTGGAAACACCATATATTTT. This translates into CASSQRTGPGNTIYF.

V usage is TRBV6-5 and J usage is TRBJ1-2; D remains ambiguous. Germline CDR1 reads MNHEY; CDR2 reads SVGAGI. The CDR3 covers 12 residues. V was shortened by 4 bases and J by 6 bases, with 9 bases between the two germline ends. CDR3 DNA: TGTGCCAGCAGTTCAGGCGAAAATGGCTACACCTTC. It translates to CASSSGENGYTF.

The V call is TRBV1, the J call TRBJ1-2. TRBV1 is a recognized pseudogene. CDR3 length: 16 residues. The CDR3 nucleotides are TGCACCAACGACCCCAAGTCCAGGGACCGGGTGCATGGCTACACCTTC. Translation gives CTNDPKSRDRVHGYTF.